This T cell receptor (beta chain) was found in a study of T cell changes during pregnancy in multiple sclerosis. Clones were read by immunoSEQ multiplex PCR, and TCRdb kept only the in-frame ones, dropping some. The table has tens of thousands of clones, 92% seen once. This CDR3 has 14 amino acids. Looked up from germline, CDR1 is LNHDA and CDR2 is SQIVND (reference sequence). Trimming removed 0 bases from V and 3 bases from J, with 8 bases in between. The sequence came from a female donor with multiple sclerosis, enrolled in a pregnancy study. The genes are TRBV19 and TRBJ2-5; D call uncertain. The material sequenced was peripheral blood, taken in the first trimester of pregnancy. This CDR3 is CASSIEWAEETQYF. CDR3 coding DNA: TGTGCCAGTAGTATAGAATGGGCAGAAGAGACCCAGTACTTC.